This entry is about one TCR beta chain. What it binds is not known. This record belongs to a study of CD8+CD57+ T cells in acquired aplastic anemia. Whole-study results and caveats: Over 25 shared CD8+ CDR3s appeared highly expressed within patients' immunodominant clones.

The germline V gene has CDR1 ENHRY and CDR2 SYGVKD. V was shortened by 10 bases and J by 7 bases, with 11 bases between the two germline ends. The CDR3 has 12 residues. CD8+CD57+ cell expansion had been shown by flow cytometry in patients chosen for sequencing. Researchers used genomic DNA as the template to profile TCR beta VDJ and CDR3. TCRdb re-called the reads with MiXCR, one entry per CDR3 protein. The sample holds about 58,000 distinct CDR3 sequences, just over 55% seen once. The chain links TRBV10-3 to TRBJ1-6; D is unclear. This clonotype was sampled from a human donor with aplastic anemia. The sequencing sample was made of sorted CD4+, CD8+, or CD8+CD57+ T cells (not recorded which) from PBMCs. The CDR3 loop reads CATRHINSPLHF. CDR3 sequence (DNA): TGTGCCACACGACATATCAATTCACCCCTCCACTTT.